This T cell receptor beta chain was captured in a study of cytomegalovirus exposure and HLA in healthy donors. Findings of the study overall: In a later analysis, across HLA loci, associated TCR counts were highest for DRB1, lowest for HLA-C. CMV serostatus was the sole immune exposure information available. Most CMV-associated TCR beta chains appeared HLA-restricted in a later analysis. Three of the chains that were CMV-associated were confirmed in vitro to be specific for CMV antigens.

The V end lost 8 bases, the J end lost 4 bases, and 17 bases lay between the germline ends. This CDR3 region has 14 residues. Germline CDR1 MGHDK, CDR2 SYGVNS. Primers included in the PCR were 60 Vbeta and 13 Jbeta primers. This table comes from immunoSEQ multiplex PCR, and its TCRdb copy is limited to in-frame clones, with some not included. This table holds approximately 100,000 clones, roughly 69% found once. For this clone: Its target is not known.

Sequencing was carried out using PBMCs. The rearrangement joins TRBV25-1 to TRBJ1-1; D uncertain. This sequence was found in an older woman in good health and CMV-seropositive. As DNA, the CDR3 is TGTGCCAGCCGCCCCCCGGGGAGTGTCACTGAAGCTTTCTTT. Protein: CASRPPGSVTEAFF.